The source of this TCR beta chain is a study of cytomegalovirus exposure and HLA in healthy donors. About the study: As an earlier analysis found, about 179 million T cells yielded 95 million to 130 million unique TCR beta sequences. Points from the study as a whole: Roughly uniform depth of sequencing across donors was assumed in presence/absence analyses. A few of the chains that were CMV-associated were confirmed in vitro to be specific for CMV antigens. Later analysis indicated greater clonal expansion among HLA-associated TCR beta chains than among equally common other chains.

V shed 5 bases and J 6 bases; nucleotides not matched to a gene: 10. The CDR3 totals 15 residues. The germline gives CDR1 MDHEN, CDR2 SYDVKM. This clone was seen only a few times. The antigen is unknown. 60 Vbeta and 13 Jbeta primers were used in PCR. Assay: immunoSEQ multiplex PCR; the TCRdb copy retains only in-frame clones and omits some. The repertoire has 100,000 to 150,000 clones, about 11% of them found once; the top ten carry 4.5% to 5%. This TCR derives from a woman aged 18-29 years in good health and CMV-seropositive. The sample comprised PBMCs. This rearrangement joins TRBV28 to TRBJ2-1, with TRBD1 matching 7 bases. CDR3 coding DNA: TGTGCCAGCAGTCGCTTCCCCAGGGGGAGCAATGAGCAGTTCTTC. Encoded protein: CASSRFPRGSNEQFF.